One sample yielded the 2 T cell receptor beta chains listed below, sequenced in a study of PD-1 blockade in classical Hodgkin lymphoma. Data came from immunoSEQ multiplex PCR; TCRdb stores just in-frame clones and leaves some out. The table lists 55,000 to 80,000 clones, about 92% of them singletons. With no exception, relapse followed autologous stem cell transplantation in all patients, and brentuximab vedotin exposure varied. The source was peripheral blood mononuclear cells (PBMCs), collected at baseline. These receptors came from a human donor with classical Hodgkin lymphoma.

The chain uses TRBV19 and TRBJ2-7; no reliable D call. The CDR3 runs to 13 residues. The V gene's germline CDR1 is LNHDA and CDR2 SQIVND (reference sequence). Trimming took 4 bases from V and 0 from J, leaving 7 bases between them. For the CDR3, the DNA is TGTGCCAGTAGTAACCGGATCTCCTACGAGCAGTACTTC. It is translated as CASSNRISYEQYF.

Comments on this clone: Germline is not matched at one junction end, which may reflect a read error. The genes are TRBV28 and TRBJ2-7; 11 bases align to TRBD2. This CDR3 has 17 amino acids. The V gene's germline CDR1 is MDHEN and CDR2 SYDVKM. The CDR3, as DNA: TGTGCCAGCAGCCTGGTGGGGGGGCTAGCGGGAGGTAGTTTGGGTTCGTTC. Translation: CASSLVGGLAGGSLGSF.